These 3 T cell receptor beta chains share one sample of origin, sequenced in a study of blood T cell repertoires in COVID-19. Sequenced by immunoSEQ multiplex PCR; TCRdb stores in-frame clones only, minus some. The table lists approximately 450,000 clones, around 88% of them singletons. Sequencing was done on a sample of peripheral blood. These receptors were obtained from a woman under 40 with acute or convalescent COVID-19.

The V gene is TRBV7-3, the J gene TRBJ1-1; no firm D call. Trimming left V 5 bases short and J 4 bases short, with 11 bases between. This CDR3 region has 13 residues. Germline V gene data show CDR1 as SGHTA and CDR2 as FQGTGA. The CDR3 spells CASSPRGSTEAFF. The CDR3 bases are TGTGCCAGCAGCCCGCGGGGAAGCACTGAAGCTTTCTTT.

The rearrangement joins TRBV6-5 to TRBJ2-3, with D perhaps matching TRBD1 (7 bases). Germline V gene lookup returns CDR1 MNHEY and CDR2 SVGAGI. Trimming pared 5 bases from V and 10 bases from J, leaving 16 bases between. This CDR3 region has 13 residues. The CDR3 DNA reads TGTGCCAGCAGTCCGTCAACCAGGGGGGCGCAGTATTTT. It encodes CASSPSTRGAQYF.

The J gene is TRBJ1-2, the V gene TRBV19; D remains unclear. Trimming pared 5 bases from V and 5 bases from J, leaving 12 bases between. The CDR3 is made up of 13 amino acids. Germline V gives CDR1 LNHDA, CDR2 SQIVND (reference sequence). CDR3 sequence (DNA): TGTGCCAGTAGTCAAGACTCTGAATATGGCTACACCTTC. It yields the protein CASSQDSEYGYTF.